Detailed here is one T cell receptor beta chain. Its antigen is not yet known. Base qualities are not provided; no much larger clone lies one nucleotide away. The data were taken from a study of cytomegalovirus exposure and HLA in healthy donors (TCRdb year 2017). About the investigation overall: An earlier analysis of about 560 of the donors reported 250 to 300 Gb of sequence data and 95 million to 130 million unique TCR beta sequences obtained from approximately 180 million T cells. Among some 400 genotyped donors of the cohort, an average of roughly 230,000 unique TCR beta nucleotide sequences was sequenced per donor, of which about 20% were non-productive. Rather than drawing on any new phenotypic data, the later analysis identified candidate immune exposures from TCR beta sequences and the way those sequences occurred across donors. All discovery cohort repertoires had been generated using a single sequencing platform. The study aimed to test whether cataloging public T cell receptors could reveal signatures of past pathogen exposure. A later analysis re-examined previously published TCR beta repertoires from 500 to 700 donors and added high-resolution HLA genotyping to investigate patterns of TCR occurrence. Using immunosequencing, the study profiled T cell repertoires from about 620 subjects and related those repertoires to cytomegalovirus serostatus. Typing coverage varied by locus: roughly 620-640 donors for A, B, C, DRB1 and DQB1; about 520 for DQA1; some 610 for DPA1; approximately 450 for DPB1. Alongside the repertoire data, information on donor age, sex, ethnicity and CMV serostatus was compiled. A separate validation cohort of about 110 different subjects was used in addition to the 666-subject first cohort. An earlier analysis of 587 of the donors used high-throughput TCR beta sequencing to judge whether each TCR beta V gene segment behaved as functional or pseudogenic. About 300 gigabases of sequencing data and around 88 million unique TCR sequences made up an early release that covered 640 HLA-typed donors. Because of strong linkage in the cohort, five DR-DQ haplotypes were treated as single units for association and clustering. In a later genetic analysis, genome-wide SNP genotypes for about 65% of the roughly 700 donors were used, and that subset was treated as a discovery cohort. To predict cytomegalovirus infection status, the study combined high-throughput TCR immunosequencing, statistical association of individual TCRs with disease status, and machine learning. The genetic ancestry cluster associated with self-reported Caucasian donors included 81% of the approximately 400 genotyped donors. HLA typing covered class I and class II loci at four-digit resolution. Results and caveats for the whole study, not just this receptor: Linkage disequilibrium might explain the correlated functional status among segregating V segments, but an unknown experimental factor could not be excluded. In vitro tests confirmed that a few of the cytomegalovirus-associated TCR beta chains recognize cytomegalovirus antigens. Because the 87-base-pair reads could not distinguish some IMGT-functional V segments, including TRBV6-2 and TRBV6-3, those segments were excluded. A later analysis found that most CMV-associated TCR beta chains appeared HLA-restricted, with HLA associations seemingly driven largely by CMV exposure. A later analysis found that HLA-associated TCR beta chains were more clonally expanded and had lower generation probabilities than equally common non-associated chains. In a later analysis, 16,951 TCR beta sequences were associated with specific HLA alleles at a false discovery rate of 0.05. When HLA alleles, especially DR and DQ, strongly co-occurred, attributing TCR associations to individual alleles was difficult. While some public TCRs were present in many individuals, most TCR sequences turned up only very rarely across donors. According to the authors, the approach could potentially be generalized to other disease states and immunological phenotypes. V-gene and J-gene trimming of TCR beta chains was associated with a missense DCLRE1C variant in a later genetic analysis, and the association was replicated in an independent cohort. A group of highly shared sequence variants was considered likely to be a technical artifact of the sequencing pipeline. Broadly in line with IMGT annotations, most TCR beta V segments showed up in productive rearrangements about 87% or about 30% of the time in an earlier analysis of approximately 600 of the donors. HLA typing was unavailable for some donors at each locus, so association tests used only the typed subset. A later analysis reported that several top co-occurrence clusters appeared linked to parvovirus B19, influenza, CMV and Epstein-Barr virus. Presence/absence analyses assumed roughly uniform sequencing depth across donors, an assumption that may not hold. The classifier was reported to diagnose cytomegalovirus status with high specificity and sensitivity in both the original and validation cohorts. Immune exposure information for the cohort was limited to CMV serostatus. The earlier analysis of around 600 of the donors excluded about 16 rarely observed V segments, including chromosome 9 orphons, because counts were too low. A further reported finding was that TCR beta sequences accurately predicted the HLA-A and HLA-B alleles for most subjects in the first cohort. In a later analysis, TCR association rates were found to vary across HLA loci, with the most associated TCRs seen for DRB1 alleles and the fewest for HLA-C alleles. In this cohort, only TCR beta chains were sequenced, and detectable features were limited by the absence of alpha or paired-chain data. The study gave a list of 150 to 200 TCR beta chains associated with cytomegalovirus. According to a later genetic analysis, donors in an Asian-associated ancestry cluster had fewer N-insertions in productive TCRs than the approximately 650-donor mean.

The V and J ends are trimmed by 3 bases and 7 bases, leaving 16 bases between them. The germline V gene supplies CDR1 SGHTS and CDR2 YDEGEE. The CDR3, cysteine through phenylalanine, is 14 amino acids long. Kept here is only the CDR3 DNA, which spans 42 bases and is read in frame from base 1. Library method: the immunoSEQ multiplex PCR assay. A mixture of 60 forward primers for TCR Vbeta segments and 13 reverse primers for TCR Jbeta segments was used in the multiplex PCR. The CDR3 region of rearranged TCR beta genes was amplified from genomic DNA by a multiplex PCR assay. On the Illumina HiSeq System, the amplified TCR beta libraries were sequenced as 87-base-pair reads. Regarding the original processing steps: A later analysis counted tens of millions of unique TCR beta chains across the approximately 700 repertoires, and 9.5 million to 11 million of these chains were shared by at least two donors. Raw reads were error-corrected and collapsed into unique sequences with a nearest-neighbor algorithm that merged closely related sequences to remove PCR and sequencing errors. To assign V, D and J gene segments, CDR3 sequences were aligned to IMGT reference sequences. For a sequence to be retained, a match of at least six nucleotides to both a V gene segment and a J gene segment was required. Rearrangements were classified as productive when the CDR3 lacked stop codons and remained in frame with V and J, and all other rearrangements were classified as non-productive. Following IMGT convention, CDR3 was defined as the stretch from the second conserved V-encoded cysteine to the conserved J-encoded phenylalanine. Sequences without an unambiguous match to a single V gene segment were excluded from the earlier analysis of 450 to 750 of the donors. In an earlier analysis of a few hundred of the donors, V segments were called functional above 56.7% productive rearrangements and were called segregating when the between-donor standard deviation exceeded 5%. To diagnose cytomegalovirus status from the catalog of TCR beta chain sequences, a statistical classification framework was built. In a later analysis, V and J genes were assigned by comparing TCR nucleotide sequences against IMGT/GENE-DB human TR gene sequences. A later analysis assigned CDR3 sequences and most-parsimonious VDJ recombination scenarios with the TCRdist pipeline. In a later analysis, each TCR beta chain was defined by its CDR3 amino acid sequence together with its V-gene family, and reads without a unique V-gene family were excluded. A later analysis removed 592 highly shared, low-generation-probability nucleotide sequences to deal with suspected cross-contamination and a sequencing artifact. A later analysis calculated a clonal expansion index for each public chain from normalized within-repertoire ranks of inferred template counts. In a later analysis, generation probabilities were computed using a VDJ recombination model fitted to out-of-frame rearrangements, and the results were checked against IGoR. A later analysis scored TCR-TCR, TCR-HLA and TCR-CMV co-occurrence with hypergeometric tests, applying a repertoire-size bias correction to TCR pairs. In a later analysis, false discovery rates were estimated by permuting HLA or CMV assignments 20 times. In a later analysis, co-occurring TCRs were grouped with DBSCAN, and TCRdist sequence similarity was added when clustering was performed within HLA-allele-positive subsets. Co-occurrence clustering excluded repertoires with fewer than 30,000 or more than 120,000 public chains, plus five with anomalous nucleotide sharing. TCRdb retrieved this table from immuneACCESS and kept in-frame rearrangements only. Not all clones are present; in checked studies, unresolved V genes account for under half, and no reason is known for the remainder. V, J and clone size were drawn from that table, and D and trimming were deduced from the DNA. For this sample there are fewer than 200,000 clones; 68% appear just once. Together, the top ten hold approximately 1.3% of the sample.

The cohort comprised fewer than 750 healthy bone marrow donors. Cohort members were all nominally healthy when sampled, although unrecorded immune exposures were likely present. The donor tested CMV seronegative and was one of the 352 seronegative cohort members. Every donor gave a peripheral blood sample, and the peripheral blood mononuclear cells from that sample were used for TCR beta sequencing. The Qiagen DNeasy Blood Extraction Kit was used to extract genomic DNA from the blood cell samples. The sequence links TRBV5-8 to TRBJ1-1, with TRBD1 as a weak D call on 6 bases. The TCR comes from a man aged 50-60 years in good health and CMV-seronegative. Sequenced: PBMCs. The CDR3 has the sequence CASSSLQGWGEAFF. The DNA sequence is TGTGCCAGCAGCTCCTTACAGGGATGGGGTGAAGCTTTCTTT.